The next 23 T cell receptor beta chains were all read from a single sample in a study of T cell repertoires in cytomegalovirus infection. TCRdb re-called the reads with MiXCR, one entry per CDR3 protein. The table records 550,000 to 850,000 distinct CDR3 sequences, around a third of them present only once. These receptors are not linked to any known antigen. Sequences were derived from cultured PBMCs, sampled from culture after CMV antigen stimulation. The receptors come from a human donor in good health (CMV status not recorded). Some clones in this sample may be carry-over from other donors' samples.

This clonotype was counted a single time. The chain carries TRBV7-9 and TRBJ2-3; TRBD2 matches 7 bases. Germline V gene lookup returns CDR1 SEHNR and CDR2 FQNEAQ (reference sequence). V lost 4 bases and J lost 7; bases outside the gene matches: 17. The CDR3 totals 17 residues. Here the CDR3 DNA reads TGTGCCAGCAGCTCTTGGGGGGGTGGGGAGCCTCCCAATACGCAGTATTTT. This codes for CASSSWGGGEPPNTQYF. The full variable domain, its missing parts supplied by reference TRBV7-9 and TRBJ2-3, is DTGVSQNPRHKITKRGQNVTFRCDPISEHNRLYWYRQTLGQGPEFLTYFQNEAQLEKSRLLSDRFSAERPKGSFSTLEIQRTEQGDSAMYLCASSSWGGGEPPNTQYFGPGTRLTVL.

This clonotype was counted only a few times. The chain carries TRBV7-2 and TRBJ1-3; 8 bases match TRBD1. CDR3 length: 14 residues. Trimming removed 6 bases from V and 3 bases from J; junction bases left unmatched: 4. Germline CDR1 and CDR2: SGHTA and FQGNSA. The chain's CDR3 is CASRTGVVGNTIYF. The CDR3, as DNA: TGTGCCAGCAGGACAGGGGTTGTTGGAAACACCATATATTTT.

This chain uses TRBV12-3 or TRBV12-4 with TRBJ1-1; 7 nucleotides match TRBD1. V trimming: 6 bases; J trimming: 5 bases; junction bases outside the gene matches: 12. This CDR3 contains 15 residues. CDR3 residues: CASRLVRGSETEAFF. In nucleotides, the CDR3 is TGTGCCAGCAGGCTAGTCAGGGGGTCGGAAACTGAAGCTTTCTTT.

This clonotype was recorded a few times. This is likely a read error, given that the CDR3 carries no conserved phenylalanine or tryptophan at its end. The DNA is left out, because the CDR3 cannot be placed on it with certainty; the CDR3 is given as TCRdb lists it. The gene calls are TRBV12-3 or TRBV12-4 and TRBJ2-5; the table names TRBD1, a call not compared with the DNA. The CDR3 numbers 12 amino acids, ends counted. The CDR3 loop reads CASSSDRKGSKD.

The rearrangement uses TRBV24-1 and TRBJ2-7; no firm D call. Trimming removed 4 bases at V and 3 bases at J, with 3 bases between. The CDR3 covers 11 residues. Germline CDR1 and CDR2: KGHDR and SFDVKD. In DNA, the CDR3 is TGTGCCACCAGTGAAGGCTACGAGCAGTACTTC. As protein: CATSEGYEQYF.

This clonotype was recorded a few times. V is TRBV2 and J is TRBJ1-3; TRBD1 aligns across 7 bases. Trimming removed 6 bases from V and 0 bases from J; junction bases left unmatched: 2. The CDR3 contains 14 residues. From germline, CDR1 is SNHLY and CDR2 FYNNEI. For the CDR3, the DNA is TGTGCCAGCAGACAGGGGATCTCTGGAAACACCATATATTTT. This gives the protein CASRQGISGNTIYF.

V is TRBV6-2 or TRBV6-3 and J is TRBJ2-4; 8 bases are shared with TRBD1. The CDR3 totals 16 residues. In germline, CDR1 is MNHEY, CDR2 SVGEGT. Trimming took 2 bases from V and 8 from J; bases not matched to a gene: 11. The CDR3 DNA reads as TGTGCCAGCAGTTACCTGCCCAGGGGGCGCGGGGACATTCAGTACTTC. This translates into CASSYLPRGRGDIQYF.

The rearrangement links TRBV7-6 to TRBJ2-5; 8 positions agree with TRBD1. The junction had 14 bases not matched to a gene; V was cut back by 0 bases and J by 2 bases. The germline CDR1 and CDR2 sequences are SGHVS and FNYEAQ. This CDR3 is 19 amino acids long. CDR3: CASSLALPGGVGNQETQYF. The DNA for the CDR3 is TGTGCCAGCAGCTTAGCGTTGCCAGGGGGCGTGGGAAATCAAGAGACCCAGTACTTC. Full variable domain (rest looked up from reference TRBV7-6 and TRBJ2-5): GAGVSQSPRYKVTKRGQDVALRCDPISGHVSLYWYRQALGQGPEFLTYFNYEAQQDKSGLPNDRFSAERPEGSISTLTIQRTEQRDSAMYRCASSLALPGGVGNQETQYFGPGTRLLVL.

This clonotype was detected many times. The J gene is TRBJ1-1, the V gene TRBV7-2, with D hard to call. Germline V gives CDR1 SGHTA, CDR2 FQGNSA. The CDR3 covers 14 residues. Trimming cost V 2 bases and J 4 bases, with 11 bases left between them. DNA of the CDR3: TGTGCCAGCAGCTTATTTCCGGGGATCACTGAAGCTTTCTTT. It encodes CASSLFPGITEAFF. Using reference TRBV7-2 and TRBJ1-1 for the parts outside the CDR3, the full variable domain is GAGVSQSPSNKVTEKGKDVELRCDPISGHTALYWYRQSLGQGLEFLIYFQGNSAPDKSGLPSDRFSAERTGGSVSTLTIQRTQQEDSAVYLCASSLFPGITEAFFGQGTRLTVV.

The chain has TRBV12-3 or TRBV12-4 and TRBJ1-6; 7 bases map to TRBD1. The CDR3 consists of 16 residues. Losses at the gene ends were 6 bases for V and 5 bases for J; bases not matched to a gene: 10. CDR3 region: CASSREGTANNSPLHF. The CDR3, as DNA: TGTGCCAGCAGCCGGGAGGGGACAGCGAATAATTCACCCCTCCACTTT.

The V call is TRBV12-3 or TRBV12-4, the J call TRBJ1-1; weak D call: TRBD1 (5 bases). The V gene lost 6 bases and the J gene lost 7 bases, with 9 bases spanning the gap. The CDR3 loop spans 11 amino acids. The CDR3 reads CASSKRGEAFF. As DNA, the CDR3 is TGTGCCAGCAGCAAGAGGGGTGAAGCTTTCTTT.

This rearrangement joins TRBV4-3 to TRBJ2-1, with 9 bases identical to TRBD2. V lost 0 bases and J lost 10; bases outside the gene matches: 4. From germline, CDR1 is LGHNA and CDR2 YSLEER. This CDR3 is 14 amino acids long. The CDR3 region has the DNA TGCGCCAGCAGCCAAGAAGGACTAGCGCCCGAGCAGTTCTTC. Protein: CASSQEGLAPEQFF.

This chain joins TRBV2 and TRBJ2-1, with a tentative D call TRBD2 (5 bases). Trimming left V 7 bases short and J 9 bases short, with 19 bases between. The CDR3 runs to 14 residues. CDR1 SNHLY and CDR2 FYNNEI come from the germline V gene. The CDR3 sequence: CASKETTQSGEQFF. The CDR3 coding sequence is TGTGCCAGCAAGGAGACTACCCAGTCCGGTGAGCAGTTCTTC.

This clonotype came up a few times. The chain links TRBV7-9 to TRBJ1-3; a possible D gene is TRBD1 (6 bases). Trimming shortened V by 6 bases and J by 0 bases, and 15 bases separated the two germline ends. The length of the CDR3 is 16 residues. Germline CDR1 reads SEHNR; CDR2 reads FQNEAQ (reference sequence). The CDR3 region has the DNA TGTGCCAGCAGGGCGCAGACAGGTGGCTCTGGAAACACCATATATTTT. This gives the protein CASRAQTGGSGNTIYF.

This clonotype was observed at least ten times. The CDR3 protein is CASSSRTSGIYEQYF. DNA of the CDR3: TGTGCCAGCAGCTCCCGGACTAGCGGGATCTACGAGCAGTACTTC. This chain links TRBV7-2 with TRBJ2-7, with 12 bases lining up with TRBD2. The length of the CDR3 is 15 residues. CDR1 is SGHTA, CDR2 FQGNSA, per germline. J gave up 3 bases and V 4 bases, and 4 bases lay outside the gene matches.

This clonotype was counted many times. This chain links TRBV7-2 with TRBJ1-1; D ambiguous. With 5 bases removed from V and 0 bases from J, the gap between germline ends came to 10 bases. The CDR3 is 14 residues long. Germline V gene lookup returns CDR1 SGHTA and CDR2 FQGNSA. The CDR3 here is CASSPRRVNTEAFF. CDR3 sequence (DNA): TGTGCCAGCAGCCCCCGACGGGTGAACACTGAAGCTTTCTTT.

CDR3 bases: TGTGCCATCAGGGAAAGGACAGGGGAAGAGCAGTTCTTC. It yields the protein CAIRERTGEEQFF. The V call is TRBV10-3, the J call TRBJ2-1, with TRBD1 matching 9 bases. This CDR3 has 13 amino acids. CDR1 is ENHRY, CDR2 SYGVKD, per germline. The V gene end was trimmed by 6 bases and the J gene end by 10 bases; junction bases not matched to a gene: 7.

This clonotype was picked up a small number of times. The chain employs TRBV12-3 or TRBV12-4 and TRBJ1-1; TRBD1 matches 7 bases. The CDR3 length is 15 residues. The V gene end was trimmed by 3 bases and the J gene end by 1 base; junction bases not matched to a gene: 5. The CDR3: CASSFLDRENTEAFF. CDR3 sequence (DNA): TGTGCCAGCAGTTTCTTAGACAGGGAGAACACTGAAGCTTTCTTT.

The rearrangement uses TRBV7-9 and TRBJ2-2, with D uncertain. The CDR3 covers 11 residues. V lost 10 bases and J lost 4, with 7 bases in between. Germline CDR1 and CDR2: SEHNR and FQNEAQ (reference sequence). This chain's CDR3 is CATPPTGELFF. DNA of the CDR3: TGTGCCACCCCCCCCACCGGGGAGCTGTTTTTT.

The chain couples TRBV4-3 to TRBJ1-1; D is perhaps TRBD1 (6 bases). V was pared by 1 base and J by 11 bases, with 17 bases between. The CDR3 is made up of 14 amino acids. CDR1 LGHNA and CDR2 YSLEER come from the germline V gene. The CDR3 region has the DNA TGCGCCAGCAGCCAAGTACTTCGGGGGCGCGGCGCTTTCTTT. Translated, it gives CASSQVLRGRGAFF.

This clonotype was counted only a few times. The CDR3 DNA follows: TGCGCCAGCAGCGTTTCCGTGAACACTGAAGCTTTCTTT. This codes for CASSVSVNTEAFF. The chain couples TRBV4-1 to TRBJ1-1; D uncertain. CDR1 is MGHRA and CDR2 is YSYEKL in the germline V gene. Trimming pared 5 bases from V and 0 bases from J, leaving 7 bases between. This CDR3 region has 13 residues.

The V and J genes are TRBV29-1 and TRBJ1-2; D gene uncertain. The CDR3 is made up of 12 amino acids. CDR1 is SQVTM, CDR2 ANQGSEA, per germline. Trimming pared 0 bases from V and 4 bases from J, leaving 6 bases between. The CDR3 coding sequence is TGCAGCGTTGAAGAGGCAGCCTATGGCTACACCTTC. It encodes CSVEEAAYGYTF.

The chain has TRBV5-1 and TRBJ1-3; the D gene is possibly TRBD1 (5 bases). Deletions cut 0 bases from V and 0 bases from J, with 7 bases between. The V gene's germline CDR1 is SGHRS and CDR2 YFSETQ. The CDR3 runs 15 residues. DNA of the CDR3: TGCGCCAGCAGCTTGGACAGGAGCTCTGGAAACACCATATATTTT. Translated: CASSLDRSSGNTIYF.